The entry below gives a single T cell receptor beta chain sequence along with its context. Its antigen remains unidentified. The junction departs from germline at one end; a sequencing error may be responsible. The CDR3 contains 18 residues. Germline assignment: CDR1 LGHNA and CDR2 YSLEER. These data originate in a study of T cell repertoires in cytomegalovirus infection. The wider study: It can be stated that public TCR beta signatures indicated CMV infection as well as a matching HLA type. Study-wide findings and caveats: The study identified carriers of CMV plus the relevant HLA from cumulative public TCR beta family frequency.

In TCRdb, the reads were re-called with MiXCR into one record per CDR3 protein. The sample carries nearly 450,000 distinct CDR3 sequences, around 32% recorded once. Sequenced sample: PBMCs. This clonotype was obtained from a human donor in good health (CMV status not recorded). Some clones in this sample may be carry-over from other donors' samples. The chain carries TRBV4-3 and TRBJ2-7; 8 positions match TRBD1. The CDR3 bases are TGCGCCAGCATCCAAGTGGGGGGAACCGGGACAGGAGCCTACGAGCAGTACTTC. It encodes CASIQVGGTGTGAYEQYF.